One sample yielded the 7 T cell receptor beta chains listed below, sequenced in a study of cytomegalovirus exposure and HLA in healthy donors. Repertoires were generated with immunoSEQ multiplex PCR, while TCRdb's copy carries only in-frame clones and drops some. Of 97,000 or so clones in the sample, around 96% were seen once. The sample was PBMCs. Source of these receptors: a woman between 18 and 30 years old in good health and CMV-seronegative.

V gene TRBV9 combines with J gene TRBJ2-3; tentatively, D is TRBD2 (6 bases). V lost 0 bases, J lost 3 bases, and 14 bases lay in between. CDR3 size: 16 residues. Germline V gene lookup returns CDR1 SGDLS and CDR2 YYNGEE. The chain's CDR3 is CASSVGSAGMTDTQYF. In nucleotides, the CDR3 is TGTGCCAGCAGCGTAGGCTCGGCGGGGATGACAGATACGCAGTATTTT.

The CDR3 sequence is CASSFGQGINEQFF. DNA for the CDR3: TGTGCCAGCAGCTTTGGTCAGGGGATCAATGAGCAGTTCTTC. The rearrangement links TRBV7-9 to TRBJ2-1, with D possibly TRBD1 on 6 matching bases. Trimming took 3 bases from V and 6 from J, leaving 12 bases between them. Per germline, CDR1 SEHNR and CDR2 FQNEAQ (reference sequence). The CDR3 totals 14 residues. Complete variable domain (other parts from reference TRBV7-9 and TRBJ2-1): DTGVSQNPRHKITKRGQNVTFRCDPISEHNRLYWYRQTLGQGPEFLTYFQNEAQLEKSRLLSDRFSAERPKGSFSTLEIQRTEQGDSAMYLCASSFGQGINEQFFGPGTRLTVL.

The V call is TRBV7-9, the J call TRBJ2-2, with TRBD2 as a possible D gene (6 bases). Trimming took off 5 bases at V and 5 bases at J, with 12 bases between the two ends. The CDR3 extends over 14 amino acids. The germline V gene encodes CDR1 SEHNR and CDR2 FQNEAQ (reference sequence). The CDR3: CASSIGGVTGELFF. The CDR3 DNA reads TGTGCCAGCAGCATCGGGGGTGTAACCGGGGAGCTGTTTTTT. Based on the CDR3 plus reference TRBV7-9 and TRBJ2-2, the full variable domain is DTGVSQNPRHKITKRGQNVTFRCDPISEHNRLYWYRQTLGQGPEFLTYFQNEAQLEKSRLLSDRFSAERPKGSFSTLEIQRTEQGDSAMYLCASSIGGVTGELFFGEGSRLTVL.

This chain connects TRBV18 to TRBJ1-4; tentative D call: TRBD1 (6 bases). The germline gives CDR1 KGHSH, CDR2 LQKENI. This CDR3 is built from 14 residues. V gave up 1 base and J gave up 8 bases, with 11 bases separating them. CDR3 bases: TGTGCCAGCTCACCACAGCGGACAGAAGAAAAACTGTTTTTT. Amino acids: CASSPQRTEEKLFF.

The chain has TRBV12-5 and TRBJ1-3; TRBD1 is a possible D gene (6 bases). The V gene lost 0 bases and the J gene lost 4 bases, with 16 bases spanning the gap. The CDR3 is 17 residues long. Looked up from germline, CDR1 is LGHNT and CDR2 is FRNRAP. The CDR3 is CASGLVLPGAQGNTIYF. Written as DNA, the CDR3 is TGTGCTAGTGGTTTGGTACTTCCAGGGGCGCAGGGAAACACCATATATTTT. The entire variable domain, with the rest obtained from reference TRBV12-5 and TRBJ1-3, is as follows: DARVTQTPRHKVTEMGQEVTMRCQPILGHNTVFWYRQTMMQGLELLAYFRNRAPLDDSGMPKDRFSAEMPDATLATLKIQPSEPRDSAVYFCASGLVLPGAQGNTIYFGEGSWLTVV.

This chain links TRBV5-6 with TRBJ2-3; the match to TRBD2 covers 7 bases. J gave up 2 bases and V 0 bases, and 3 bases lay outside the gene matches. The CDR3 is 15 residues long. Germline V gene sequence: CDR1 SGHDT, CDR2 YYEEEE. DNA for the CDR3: TGTGCCAGCAGCTTGGGTAGCGGGTACACAGATACGCAGTATTTT. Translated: CASSLGSGYTDTQYF.

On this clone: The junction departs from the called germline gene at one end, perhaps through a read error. Written as DNA, the CDR3 is TGTGCTAGCAGCCCGCCGGGACTAGCGGGAGTTAATGAGCAGTTCTTC. Residues: CASSPPGLAGVNEQFF. The chain combines TRBV7-7 with TRBJ2-1, with 14 bases lining up with TRBD2. The germline V gene has CDR1 SSHAT and CDR2 FNYEAQ (reference sequence). The CDR3 length is 16 residues. Based on the CDR3 plus reference TRBV7-7 and TRBJ2-1, the full variable domain is GAGVSQSPRYKVTKRGQDVTLRCDPISSHATLYWYQQALGQGPEFLTYFNYEAQPDKSGLPSDRFSAERPEGSISTLTIQRTEQRDSAMYRCASSPPGLAGVNEQFFGPGTRLTVL.